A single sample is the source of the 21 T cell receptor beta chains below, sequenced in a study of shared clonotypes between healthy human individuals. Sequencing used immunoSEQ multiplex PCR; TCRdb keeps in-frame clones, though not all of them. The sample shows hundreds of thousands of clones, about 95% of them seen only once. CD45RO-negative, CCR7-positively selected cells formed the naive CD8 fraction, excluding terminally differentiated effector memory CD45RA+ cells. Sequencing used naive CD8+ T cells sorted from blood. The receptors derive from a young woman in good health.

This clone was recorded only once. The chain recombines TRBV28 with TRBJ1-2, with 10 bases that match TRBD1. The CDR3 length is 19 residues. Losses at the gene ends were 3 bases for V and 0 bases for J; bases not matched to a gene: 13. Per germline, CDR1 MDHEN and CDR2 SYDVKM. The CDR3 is CASSFPDRDRGPANYGYTF. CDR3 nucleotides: TGTGCCAGCAGTTTCCCAGACCGGGACAGGGGACCGGCTAACTATGGCTACACCTTC.

Here the CDR3 DNA reads TGTGCCAGCAGTTCCATAGGGACAGAAAATCAGCCCCAGCATTTT. Its protein is CASSSIGTENQPQHF. V usage is TRBV27 and J usage is TRBJ1-5; TRBD1 aligns across 7 bases. Germline V gene sequence: CDR1 MNHEY, CDR2 SMNVEV (reference sequence). There are 15 residues in the CDR3. After removal of 4 bases from V and 4 bases from J, the junction contained 7 bases not matched to a gene.

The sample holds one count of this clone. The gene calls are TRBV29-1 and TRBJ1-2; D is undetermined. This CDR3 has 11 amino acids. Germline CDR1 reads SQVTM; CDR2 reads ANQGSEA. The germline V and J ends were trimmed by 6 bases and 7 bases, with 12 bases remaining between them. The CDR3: CSVPDVGGYTF. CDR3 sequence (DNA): TGCAGCGTCCCGGATGTGGGTGGCTACACCTTC.

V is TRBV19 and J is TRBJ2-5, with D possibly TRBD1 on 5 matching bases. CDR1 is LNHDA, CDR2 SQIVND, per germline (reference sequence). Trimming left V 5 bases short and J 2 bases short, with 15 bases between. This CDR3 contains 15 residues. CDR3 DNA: TGTGCCAGTAGTCCCCGGACACGGTTGCAAGAGACCCAGTACTTC. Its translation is CASSPRTRLQETQYF.

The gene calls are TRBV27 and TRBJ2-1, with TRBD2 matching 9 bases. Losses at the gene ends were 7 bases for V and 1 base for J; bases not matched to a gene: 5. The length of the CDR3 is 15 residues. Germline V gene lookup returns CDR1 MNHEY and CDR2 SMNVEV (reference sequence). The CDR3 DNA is TGTGCCAGCAATAGCGGGAGTGGGTCCTACAATGAGCAGTTCTTC. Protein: CASNSGSGSYNEQFF.

CDR3 region: CASSADMQGSVYGYTF. The CDR3 DNA is TGTGCCAGCAGCGCGGATATGCAGGGGTCCGTCTATGGCTACACCTTC. The chain employs TRBV5-4 and TRBJ1-2, with D tentatively TRBD1 (6 bases). The CDR3 runs 16 residues. CDR1 is SGHNT, CDR2 YYREEE, per germline (reference sequence). Trimming took 4 bases from V and 4 from J, leaving 20 bases between them.

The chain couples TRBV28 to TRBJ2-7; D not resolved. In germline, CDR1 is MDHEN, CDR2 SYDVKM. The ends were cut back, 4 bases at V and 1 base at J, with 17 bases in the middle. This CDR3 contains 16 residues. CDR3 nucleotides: TGTGCCAGCAGTTCCAAACCCGGATCGCCGTCCTACGAGCAGTACTTC. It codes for CASSSKPGSPSYEQYF.

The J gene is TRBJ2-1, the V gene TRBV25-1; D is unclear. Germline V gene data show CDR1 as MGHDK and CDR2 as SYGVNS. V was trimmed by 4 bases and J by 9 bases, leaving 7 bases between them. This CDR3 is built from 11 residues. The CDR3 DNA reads TGTGCCAGCAGTGTAATATTTGAGCAGTTCTTC. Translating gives CASSVIFEQFF.

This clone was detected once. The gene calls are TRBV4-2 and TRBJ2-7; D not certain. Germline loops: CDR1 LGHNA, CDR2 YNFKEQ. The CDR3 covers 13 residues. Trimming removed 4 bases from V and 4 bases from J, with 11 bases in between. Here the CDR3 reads CASSPNDSYEQYF. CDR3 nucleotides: TGTGCCAGCAGCCCAAACGACTCATACGAGCAGTACTTC.

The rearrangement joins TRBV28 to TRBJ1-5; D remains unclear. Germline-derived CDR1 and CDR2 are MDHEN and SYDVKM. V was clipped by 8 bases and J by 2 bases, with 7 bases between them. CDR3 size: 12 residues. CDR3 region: CASDTGNQPQHF. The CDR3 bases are TGTGCCAGCGACACGGGCAATCAGCCCCAGCATTTT.

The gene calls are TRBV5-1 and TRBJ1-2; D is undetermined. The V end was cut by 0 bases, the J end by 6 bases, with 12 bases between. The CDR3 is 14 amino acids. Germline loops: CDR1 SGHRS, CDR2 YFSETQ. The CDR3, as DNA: TGCGCCAGCAGCTTGGAGTCAGTTTGGGATGGCTACACCTTC. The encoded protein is CASSLESVWDGYTF.

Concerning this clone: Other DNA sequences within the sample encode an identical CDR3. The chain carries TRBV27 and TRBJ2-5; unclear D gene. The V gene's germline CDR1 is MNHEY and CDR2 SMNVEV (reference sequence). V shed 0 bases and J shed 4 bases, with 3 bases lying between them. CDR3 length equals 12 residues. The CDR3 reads CASSLSGETQYF. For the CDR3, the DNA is TGTGCCAGCAGTTTATCAGGAGAGACCCAGTACTTC.

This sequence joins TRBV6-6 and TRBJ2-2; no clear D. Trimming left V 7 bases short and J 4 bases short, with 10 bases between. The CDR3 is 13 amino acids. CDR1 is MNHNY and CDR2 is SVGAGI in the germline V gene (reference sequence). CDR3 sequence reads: CASTQSSTGELFF. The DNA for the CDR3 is TGTGCCAGCACACAGTCTAGCACCGGGGAGCTGTTTTTT.

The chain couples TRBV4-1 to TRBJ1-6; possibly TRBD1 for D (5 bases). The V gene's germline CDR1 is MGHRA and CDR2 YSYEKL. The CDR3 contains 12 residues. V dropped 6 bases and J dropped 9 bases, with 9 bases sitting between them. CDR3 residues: CASRWDGSPLHF. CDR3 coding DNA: TGCGCCAGCAGGTGGGACGGTTCACCCCTCCACTTT.

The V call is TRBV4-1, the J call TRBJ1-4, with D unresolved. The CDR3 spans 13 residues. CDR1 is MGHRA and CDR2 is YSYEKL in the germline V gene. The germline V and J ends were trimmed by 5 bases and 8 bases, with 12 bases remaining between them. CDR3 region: CASSGRVGEKLFF. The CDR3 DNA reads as TGCGCCAGCAGCGGACGGGTAGGGGAAAAACTGTTTTTT.

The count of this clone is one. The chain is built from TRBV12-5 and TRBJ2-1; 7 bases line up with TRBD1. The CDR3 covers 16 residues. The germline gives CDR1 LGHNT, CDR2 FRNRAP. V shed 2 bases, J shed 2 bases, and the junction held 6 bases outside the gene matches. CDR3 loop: CASGLTLRGPYNEQFF. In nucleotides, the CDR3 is TGTGCTAGTGGTTTGACTCTGAGGGGGCCCTACAATGAGCAGTTCTTC.

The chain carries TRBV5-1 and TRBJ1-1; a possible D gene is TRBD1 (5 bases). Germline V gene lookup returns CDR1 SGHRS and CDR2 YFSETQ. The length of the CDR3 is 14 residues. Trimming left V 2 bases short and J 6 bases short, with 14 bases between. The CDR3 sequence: CASSFSKGPPEAFF. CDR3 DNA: TGCGCCAGCAGCTTTTCAAAGGGACCCCCTGAAGCTTTCTTT.

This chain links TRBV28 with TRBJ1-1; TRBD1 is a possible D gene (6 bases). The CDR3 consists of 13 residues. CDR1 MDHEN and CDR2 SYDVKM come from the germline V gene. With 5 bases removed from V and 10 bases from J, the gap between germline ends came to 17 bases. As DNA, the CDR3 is TGTGCCAGCAGTCCCCCCGGGGGCCGAAGAGCTTTCTTT. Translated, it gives CASSPPGGRRAFF. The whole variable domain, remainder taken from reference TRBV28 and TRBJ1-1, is DVKVTQSSRYLVKRTGEKVFLECVQDMDHENMFWYRQDPGLGLRLIYFSYDVKMKEKGDIPEGYSVSREKKERFSLILESASTNQTSMYLCASSPPGGRRAFFGQGTRLTVV.

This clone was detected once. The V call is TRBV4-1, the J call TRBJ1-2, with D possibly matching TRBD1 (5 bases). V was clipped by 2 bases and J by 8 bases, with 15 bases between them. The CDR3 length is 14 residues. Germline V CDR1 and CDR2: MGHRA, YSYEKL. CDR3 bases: TGCGCCAGCAGCCAACACCCCGACGGGGCAGGCTACACCTTC. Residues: CASSQHPDGAGYTF.

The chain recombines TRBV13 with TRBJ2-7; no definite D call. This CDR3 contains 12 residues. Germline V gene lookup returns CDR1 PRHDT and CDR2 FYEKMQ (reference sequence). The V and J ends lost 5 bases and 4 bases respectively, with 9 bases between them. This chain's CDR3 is CASSLRTYEQYF. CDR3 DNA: TGTGCCAGCAGCCTCCGTACGTACGAGCAGTACTTC.

CDR3 in DNA: TGTGCCAGTAGTATAGATTCCGAAACCTACGAGCAGTACTTC. The encoded protein is CASSIDSETYEQYF. V usage is TRBV19 and J usage is TRBJ2-7; the D is unclear. The germline V gene encodes CDR1 LNHDA and CDR2 SQIVND (reference sequence). The ends were cut back, 0 bases at V and 2 bases at J, with 8 bases in the middle. The CDR3 length is 14 residues. The complete variable domain, with remaining parts taken from reference TRBV19 and TRBJ2-7, reads DGGITQSPKYLFRKEGQNVTLSCEQNLNHDAMYWYRQDPGQGLRLIYYSQIVNDFQKGDIAEGYSVSREKKESFPLTVTSAQKNPTAFYLCASSIDSETYEQYFGPGTRLTVT.